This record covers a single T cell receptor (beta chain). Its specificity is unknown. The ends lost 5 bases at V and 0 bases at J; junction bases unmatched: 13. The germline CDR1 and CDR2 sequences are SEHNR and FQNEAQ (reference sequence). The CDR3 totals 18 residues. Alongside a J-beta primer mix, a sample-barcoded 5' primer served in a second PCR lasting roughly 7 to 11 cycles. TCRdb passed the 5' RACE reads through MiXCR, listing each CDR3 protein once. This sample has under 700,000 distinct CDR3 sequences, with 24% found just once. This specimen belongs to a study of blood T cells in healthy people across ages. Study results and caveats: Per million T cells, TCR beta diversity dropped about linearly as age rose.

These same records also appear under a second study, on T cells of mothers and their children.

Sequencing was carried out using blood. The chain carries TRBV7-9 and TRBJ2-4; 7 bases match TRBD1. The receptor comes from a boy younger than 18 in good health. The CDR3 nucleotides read TGTGCCAGCAGCGCACAGGGACAGAACAAAATAGCCAAAAACATTCAGTACTTC. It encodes CASSAQGQNKIAKNIQYF.